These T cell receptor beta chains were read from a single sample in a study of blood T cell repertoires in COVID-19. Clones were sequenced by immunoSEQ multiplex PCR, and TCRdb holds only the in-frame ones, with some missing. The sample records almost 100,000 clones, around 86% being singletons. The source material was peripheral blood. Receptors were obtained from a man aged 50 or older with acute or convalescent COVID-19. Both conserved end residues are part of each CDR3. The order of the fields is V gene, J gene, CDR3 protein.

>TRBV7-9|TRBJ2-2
CASRRFLAGVRGTGELFF
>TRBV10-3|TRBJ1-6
CAISELDTGSPLHF
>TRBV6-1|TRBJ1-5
CASSARGTAVGQPQHF
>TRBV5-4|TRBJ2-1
CASSWGGREQFF
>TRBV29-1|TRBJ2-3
CSVQREGPDTQYF
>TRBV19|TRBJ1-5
CASSISLNQPQHF
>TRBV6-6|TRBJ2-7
CASSLAGSYEQYF
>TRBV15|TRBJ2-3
CATRRTSGRATDTQYF
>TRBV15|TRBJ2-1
CATSRVASGVRNEQFF
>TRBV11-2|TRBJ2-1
CASSLDGTSGSYEQFF
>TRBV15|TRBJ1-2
CATSRVEQHYGYTF
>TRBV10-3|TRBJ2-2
CAISDGTSRNTGELFF
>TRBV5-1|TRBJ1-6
CASSLGQGMGSYNSPLHF
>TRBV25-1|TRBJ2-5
CASGRGGETQYF